These T cell receptor beta chains were read from a single sample in a study of T cell changes during pregnancy in multiple sclerosis. Here immunoSEQ multiplex PCR was the method, and the copy in TCRdb shows in-frame clones only, minus some. The sample shows around 96,000 clones, roughly 91% of them seen only once. Sequencing was performed on peripheral blood, taken in the first trimester of pregnancy. Receptor source: a female donor with multiple sclerosis, enrolled in a pregnancy study. The CDR3 runs from the conserved cysteine through the conserved F or W. D genes are given only for firm matches. A clone size is listed for some rows: how often the clone was seen (once, few, many), or a class if it is expanded.

D: -; size: -; V: TRBV11-1; J: TRBJ2-1; CDR3: CASSLLRGPPTHNEQFF; DNA: TGTGCCAGCAGCTTACTTAGGGGCCCCCCCACACACAATGAGCAGTTCTTC
D: TRBD1; size: -; V: TRBV7-9; J: TRBJ2-5; CDR3: CASRAPPRGRGETQYF; DNA: TGTGCCAGCAGGGCCCCCCCCAGGGGGCGAGGGGAGACCCAGTACTTC
D: TRBD2; size: -; V: TRBV10-3; J: TRBJ2-2; CDR3: CAISEFLSGSTSVGGELFF; DNA: TGTGCCATCAGTGAGTTCCTGTCTGGGTCCACTAGCGTCGGCGGGGAGCTGTTTTTT
D: -; size: -; V: TRBV11-2; J: TRBJ2-3; CDR3: CASSTEGLTDTQYF; DNA: TGTGCCAGCAGCACCGAGGGACTGACGGATACGCAGTATTTT
D: TRBD1; size: -; V: TRBV27; J: TRBJ1-2; CDR3: CASSSRDRGRLDGYTF; DNA: TGTGCCAGCAGTTCCCGAGACAGGGGGCGTTTGGATGGCTACACCTTC
D: -; size: -; V: TRBV19; J: TRBJ1-3; CDR3: CASSRGDSGNTIYF; DNA: TGTGCCAGTAGTAGGGGGGACTCTGGAAACACCATATATTTT
D: -; size: -; V: TRBV19; J: TRBJ1-3; CDR3: CASSTQGGNTIYF; DNA: TGTGCCAGTAGTACCCAGGGTGGAAACACCATATATTTT
D: TRBD1; size: -; V: TRBV6-1; J: TRBJ2-7; CDR3: CASKYPGGRSEQYF; DNA: TGTGCCAGCAAGTACCCAGGGGGTAGGTCCGAGCAGTACTTC
D: TRBD1; size: -; V: TRBV6-5; J: TRBJ1-5; CDR3: CASSQTGAGQPQHF; DNA: TGTGCCAGCAGTCAGACAGGGGCTGGGCAGCCCCAGCATTTT
D: TRBD1; size: -; V: TRBV6-5; J: TRBJ1-1; CDR3: CASNNRGDGTEAFF; DNA: TGTGCCAGCAACAACAGGGGAGACGGCACTGAAGCTTTCTTT
D: -; size: -; V: TRBV6-6; J: TRBJ2-3; CDR3: CASSYTGKDTQYF; DNA: TGTGCCAGCAGTTACACAGGGAAGGATACGCAGTATTTT
D: -; size: -; V: TRBV2; J: TRBJ2-1; CDR3: CATSSGIQGSYNEQFF; DNA: TGTGCCACCTCCAGTGGGATACAGGGCTCCTACAATGAGCAGTTCTTC
D: -; size: -; V: TRBV5-1; J: TRBJ1-5; CDR3: CASSSDGVNQPQHF; DNA: TGCGCCAGCAGCTCTGACGGGGTCAATCAGCCCCAGCATTTT
D: TRBD2; size: -; V: TRBV5-1; J: TRBJ2-3; CDR3: CASSMTSGGGTDTQYF; DNA: TGCGCCAGTTCCATGACTAGCGGGGGGGGCACAGATACGCAGTATTTT
D: -; size: -; V: TRBV7-6; J: TRBJ1-2; CDR3: CASSPGQDYGYTF; DNA: TGTGCCAGCAGCCCCGGACAAGACTATGGCTACACCTTC
D: TRBD1; size: -; V: TRBV5-4; J: TRBJ2-7; CDR3: CASSLQGAYEQYF; DNA: TGTGCCAGCAGCTTACAGGGGGCCTACGAGCAGTACTTC
D: TRBD1; size: -; V: TRBV6-5; J: TRBJ1-5; CDR3: CASRPGTGVQPQHF; DNA: TGTGCCAGCAGACCCGGGACAGGGGTTCAGCCCCAGCATTTT
D: TRBD1; size: once; V: TRBV27; J: TRBJ2-7; CDR3: CASSLGTGWYEQYF; DNA: TGTGCCAGCAGTTTAGGGACAGGGTGGTACGAGCAGTACTTC
D: -; size: -; V: TRBV10-1; J: TRBJ2-7; CDR3: CASSESAQGGQYF; DNA: TGCGCCAGCAGTGAGTCGGCTCAAGGAGGTCAGTACTTC
D: TRBD2; size: once; V: TRBV6-6; J: TRBJ2-7; CDR3: CASSRLISGEGYEQYF; DNA: TGTGCCAGCAGCCGACTCATTAGCGGGGAAGGTTACGAGCAGTACTTC
D: -; size: -; V: TRBV9; J: TRBJ2-5; CDR3: CASSVDGGRETQYF; DNA: TGTGCCAGCAGCGTAGACGGAGGGCGGGAGACCCAGTACTTC
D: -; size: -; V: TRBV2; J: TRBJ1-2; CDR3: CASRQPIGGDGYTF; DNA: TGTGCCAGCAGGCAACCCATAGGGGGAGATGGCTACACCTTC
D: TRBD2; size: -; V: TRBV18; J: TRBJ2-7; CDR3: CASSPSAGGGNGEQYF; DNA: TGTGCCAGCTCACCCTCCGCGGGGGGAGGGAACGGCGAGCAGTACTTC
D: TRBD2; size: -; V: TRBV7-2; J: TRBJ2-3; CDR3: CASRAMTSGVVGTQYF; DNA: TGTGCCAGCCGAGCGATGACTAGCGGGGTTGTAGGTACGCAGTATTTT
D: -; size: few; V: TRBV5-1; J: TRBJ2-2; CDR3: CASSLDGTYTGELFF; DNA: TGCGCCAGCAGTTTGGACGGTACCTACACCGGGGAGCTGTTTTTT